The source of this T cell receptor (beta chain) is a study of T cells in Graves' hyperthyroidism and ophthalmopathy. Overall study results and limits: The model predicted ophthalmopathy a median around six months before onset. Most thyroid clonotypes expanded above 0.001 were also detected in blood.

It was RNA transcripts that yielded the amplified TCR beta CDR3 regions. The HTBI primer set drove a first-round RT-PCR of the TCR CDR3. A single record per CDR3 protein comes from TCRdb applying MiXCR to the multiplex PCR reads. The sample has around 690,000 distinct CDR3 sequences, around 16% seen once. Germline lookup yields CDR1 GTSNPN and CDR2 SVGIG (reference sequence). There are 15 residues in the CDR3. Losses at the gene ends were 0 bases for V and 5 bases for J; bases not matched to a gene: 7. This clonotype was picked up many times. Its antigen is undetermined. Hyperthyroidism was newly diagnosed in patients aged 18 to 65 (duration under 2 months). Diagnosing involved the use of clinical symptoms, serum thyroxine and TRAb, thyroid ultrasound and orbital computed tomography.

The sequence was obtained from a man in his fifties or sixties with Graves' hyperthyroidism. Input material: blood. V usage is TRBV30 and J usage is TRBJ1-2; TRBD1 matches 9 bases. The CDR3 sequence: CAWSVVGTGRYGYTF. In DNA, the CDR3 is TGTGCCTGGAGTGTAGTTGGGACAGGGCGTTATGGCTACACCTTC. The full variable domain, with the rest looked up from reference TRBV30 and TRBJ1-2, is SQTIHQWPATLVQPVGSPLSLECTVEGTSNPNLYWYRQAAGRGLQLLFYSVGIGQISSEVPQNLSASRPQDRQFILSSKKLLLSDSGFYLCAWSVVGTGRYGYTFGSGTRLTVV.